The 20 T cell receptor beta chains presented below share a single source sample, sequenced in a study of T cell responses to AZD1222 COVID-19 vaccine. TCRdb's table, derived via immunoSEQ multiplex PCR, lists solely in-frame clones and lacks some. This sample has 180,000 or so clones, with 94% found just once. Source: peripheral blood, taken on day 0 of AZD1222 vaccination. These receptors were collected from an adult in good health.

The V call is TRBV5-4, the J call TRBJ2-2; D may be TRBD1 (5 bases). Germline CDR1 reads SGHNT; CDR2 reads YYREEE (reference sequence). The CDR3 runs 15 residues. V was clipped by 0 bases and J by 0 bases, with 6 bases between them. The CDR3 region has the DNA TGTGCCAGCAGCTTGGACAGGACGAACACCGGGGAGCTGTTTTTT. This gives the protein CASSLDRTNTGELFF.

This chain uses TRBV19 with TRBJ2-7; D possibly corresponds to TRBD1 (5 bases). V lost 4 bases and J 5 bases, leaving 12 bases between the germline ends. Germline CDR1 LNHDA, CDR2 SQIVND (reference sequence). The CDR3 consists of 13 residues. The CDR3 bases are TGTGCCAGTAGTAGCCTCCCAGGGAACGAGCAGTACTTC. This sequence encodes CASSSLPGNEQYF. Full variable domain (missing parts from reference TRBV19 and TRBJ2-7): DGGITQSPKYLFRKEGQNVTLSCEQNLNHDAMYWYRQDPGQGLRLIYYSQIVNDFQKGDIAEGYSVSREKKESFPLTVTSAQKNPTAFYLCASSSLPGNEQYFGPGTRLTVT.

The J gene is TRBJ1-5, the V gene TRBV11-2; no clear D gene. Trimming stripped 1 base from V and 4 bases from J, with 5 bases between. CDR1 and CDR2 (germline): SGHAT, FQNNGV. The CDR3 totals 13 residues. The chain's CDR3 is CASSLGPNQPQHF. Here the CDR3 DNA reads TGTGCCAGCAGCTTAGGACCAAATCAGCCCCAGCATTTT. Full variable domain (remainder filled in from reference TRBV11-2 and TRBJ1-5): EAGVAQSPRYKIIEKRQSVAFWCNPISGHATLYWYQQILGQGPKLLIQFQNNGVVDDSQLPKDRFSAERLKGVDSTLKIQPAKLEDSAVYLCASSLGPNQPQHFGDGTRLSIL.

This clone was seen a single time. The chain combines TRBV27 with TRBJ1-1; no definite D call. The V and J ends lost 5 bases and 1 base respectively, with 11 bases between them. Germline assignment: CDR1 MNHEY and CDR2 SMNVEV (reference sequence). This CDR3 comprises 14 residues. The CDR3 region has the DNA TGTGCCAGCAGTCCGGCAGTCTCGAACACTGAAGCTTTCTTT. This sequence encodes CASSPAVSNTEAFF.

The chain has TRBV7-3 and TRBJ2-3; 7 nucleotides align to TRBD2. CDR3 length equals 14 residues. CDR1 is SGHTA and CDR2 is FQGTGA in the germline V gene. Unmatched junction bases numbered 2, after V lost 1 base and J lost 4 bases. In DNA form, the CDR3 reads TGTGCCAGCAGCTTAAGAGGGAGGGCAGATACGCAGTATTTT. Its protein is CASSLRGRADTQYF.

This rearrangement joins TRBV6-5 to TRBJ1-4, with no clear D. Looked up from germline, CDR1 is MNHEY and CDR2 is SVGAGI. This CDR3 spans 14 amino acids. V lost 2 bases to trimming and J lost 5 bases, with 9 bases between them. The chain's CDR3 is CASSYGGVNEKLFF. CDR3 nucleotides: TGTGCCAGCAGTTACGGTGGGGTCAATGAAAAACTGTTTTTT.

The V call is TRBV5-4, the J call TRBJ1-1; D possibly corresponds to TRBD1 (5 bases). The CDR3 has 14 residues. Trimming shortened V by 2 bases and J by 1 base, and 9 bases separated the two germline ends. Looked up from germline, CDR1 is SGHNT and CDR2 is YYREEE (reference sequence). This CDR3 is CASSLPDRNTEAFF. The CDR3 nucleotides are TGTGCCAGCAGCTTACCCGACAGGAACACTGAAGCTTTCTTT.

This chain links TRBV21-1 with TRBJ1-1. TRBV21-1 is a known pseudogene. This CDR3 is built from 15 residues. In DNA, the CDR3 is TGTGCCAGCAGCAGAGGGAAAGTGGGGAACACTGAAGCTTTCTTT. The encoded protein is CASSRGKVGNTEAFF.

The chain carries TRBV5-6 and TRBJ2-7; 10 bases match TRBD1. V trimming: 4 bases; J trimming: 4 bases; junction bases outside the gene matches: 11. This CDR3 has 16 amino acids. CDR1 and CDR2 from the germline V gene are SGHDT and YYEEEE. The CDR3 DNA reads TGTGCCAGCAGCCTACCACCCTGGACAGGGGGTTACGAGCAGTACTTC. It encodes CASSLPPWTGGYEQYF. Drawing the rest from reference TRBV5-6 and TRBJ2-7, the complete variable domain is DAGVTQSPTHLIKTRGQQVTLRCSPKSGHDTVSWYQQALGQGPQFIFQYYEEEERQRGNFPDRFSGHQFPNYSSELNVNALLLGDSALYLCASSLPPWTGGYEQYFGPGTRLTVT.

The rearrangement uses TRBV2 and TRBJ2-7; TRBD2 agrees at 10 bases. Germline V gives CDR1 SNHLY, CDR2 FYNNEI. V was clipped by 7 bases and J by 2 bases; unmatched bases: 8. CDR3 length: 15 amino acids. The CDR3: CASIPGLAIPYEQYF. The CDR3 coding sequence is TGTGCCAGCATTCCGGGACTAGCGATCCCCTACGAGCAGTACTTC. Full variable domain (remainder filled in from reference TRBV2 and TRBJ2-7): EPEVTQTPSHQVTQMGQEVILRCVPISNHLYFYWYRQILGQKVEFLVSFYNNEISEKSEIFDDQFSVERPDGSNFTLKIRSTKLEDSAMYFCASIPGLAIPYEQYFGPGTRLTVT.

The chain carries TRBV28 and TRBJ2-7; possible D gene TRBD2, 7 bases. The CDR3 contains 17 residues. The germline V gene has CDR1 MDHEN and CDR2 SYDVKM. V shed 1 base and J shed 2 bases, with 18 bases lying between them. CDR3 DNA sequence: TGTGCCAGCAGTTTATTAGCGCCCTGGGGGGGCACCTACGAGCAGTACTTC. This sequence encodes CASSLLAPWGGTYEQYF.

V and J are TRBV7-3 and TRBJ2-3, with D possibly being TRBD2 (5 bases). The CDR3 is made up of 16 amino acids. The germline V gene has CDR1 SGHTA and CDR2 FQGTGA. Trimming removed 0 bases at V and 2 bases at J, with 12 bases between. As DNA, the CDR3 is TGTGCCAGCAGCTTAACGGCGGGTCTTGCCACAGATACGCAGTATTTT. It yields the protein CASSLTAGLATDTQYF.

V and J are TRBV12-5 and TRBJ2-1, with 7 nucleotides matching TRBD1. The CDR3 sequence is 15 residues long. Germline assignment: CDR1 LGHNT and CDR2 FRNRAP. V dropped 6 bases and J dropped 4; count of bases not matched to a gene: 9. The CDR3 sequence: CASGPGTDFYNEQFF. CDR3 DNA sequence: TGTGCTAGTGGCCCCGGGACAGACTTTTACAATGAGCAGTTCTTC.

This clone was seen only once. The J gene is TRBJ2-5, the V gene TRBV7-8, with 11 bases aligning to TRBD2. This CDR3 region has 15 residues. V was pared by 5 bases and J by 5 bases, with 7 bases of the junction left unmatched. Germline V gives CDR1 SGHVS, CDR2 FQNEAQ. The CDR3 coding sequence is TGTGCCAGCAGCCCCGGGACTAGCGGCCATGAGACCCAGTACTTC. It yields the protein CASSPGTSGHETQYF. The variable domain in full, completed from reference TRBV7-8 and TRBJ2-5, reads GAGVSQSPRYKVAKRGQDVALRCDPISGHVSLFWYQQALGQGPEFLTYFQNEAQLDKSGLPSDRFFAERPEGSVSTLKIQRTQQEDSAVYLCASSPGTSGHETQYFGPGTRLLVL.

This clone was counted a single time. Other nucleotide sequences from this sample produce the same CDR3. This chain connects TRBV5-1 to TRBJ2-1; the D gene is possibly TRBD2 (6 bases). The V end lost 5 bases, the J end lost 1 base, and 13 bases lay between the germline ends. Germline V CDR1 and CDR2: SGHRS, YFSETQ. This CDR3 is 15 amino acids long. The CDR3 coding sequence is TGCGCCAGCAGTCTGGGGGGTAGTTCCTACAATGAGCAGTTCTTC. Its protein is CASSLGGSSYNEQFF.

The CDR3 is CASSHRVLGEAFF. DNA of the CDR3: TGTGCCAGCAGCCATCGGGTATTGGGTGAAGCTTTCTTT. The chain joins TRBV12-3 or TRBV12-4 to TRBJ1-1; no firm D call. V lost 6 bases and J lost 7, with 15 bases in between. There are 13 residues in the CDR3.

The genes are TRBV5-1 and TRBJ2-3, with 8 bases aligning to TRBD2. Trimming at V came to 2 bases and at J to 3 bases, leaving 2 bases not matched to a gene. Looked up from germline, CDR1 is SGHRS and CDR2 is YFSETQ. The CDR3 spans 14 residues. The CDR3 DNA follows: TGCGCCAGCAGCTTTACTAGCGGTACAGATACGCAGTATTTT. It codes for CASSFTSGTDTQYF.

The chain recombines TRBV7-2 with TRBJ2-7; 11 bases fit TRBD1. The length of the CDR3 is 16 residues. The V gene's germline CDR1 is SGHTA and CDR2 FQGNSA. V lost 4 bases to trimming and J lost 2 bases; unmatched junction nucleotides: 7. The CDR3 spells CASSSRGGQGAYEQYF. CDR3 nucleotide sequence: TGTGCCAGCAGCTCCCGAGGGGGACAGGGGGCCTACGAGCAGTACTTC.

The chain couples TRBV14 to TRBJ2-3, with D tentatively TRBD2 (6 bases). Between the trimmed V and J ends, which lost 4 bases and 3 bases, there was a span of 20 bases. This CDR3 is built from 17 residues. CDR1 and CDR2 (germline): SGHDN, FVKESK. CDR3 sequence reads: CASSPGPSGVGTDTQYF. The CDR3 DNA is TGTGCCAGCAGCCCCGGTCCGTCGGGAGTAGGGACAGATACGCAGTATTTT.

The rearrangement links TRBV9 to TRBJ1-1; a weak D match, TRBD1 (6 bases). From germline, CDR1 is SGDLS and CDR2 YYNGEE. The CDR3 consists of 15 residues. Trimming left V 3 bases short and J 0 bases short, with 12 bases between. CDR3 loop: CASSAQQGLNTEAFF. The CDR3 DNA reads TGTGCCAGCAGCGCCCAACAGGGACTGAACACTGAAGCTTTCTTT.